Presented here are 29 T cell receptor beta chains from one specimen sequenced in a study of blood T cell repertoires in COVID-19. The data were produced by immunoSEQ multiplex PCR, yet TCRdb's version contains in-frame clones alone and is incomplete. The table has 150,000 to 200,000 clones, around 86% seen once. The sample comprised peripheral blood. These receptors all come from a man between 50 and 59 years old with active or convalescent COVID-19.

The chain uses TRBV30 and TRBJ1-3, with TRBD1 matching 7 bases. The CDR3 is 15 residues long. The germline V gene has CDR1 GTSNPN and CDR2 SVGIG (reference sequence). Unmatched junction bases numbered 10, after V lost 8 bases and J lost 0 bases. For the CDR3, the DNA is TGTGCCGGGGGGCGACGGACAGGCTCTGGAAACACCATATATTTT. This codes for CAGGRRTGSGNTIYF.

The chain links TRBV7-3 to TRBJ2-6; the D gene is possibly TRBD1 (5 bases). The V and J ends lost 10 bases and 0 bases respectively, with 10 bases between them. Per germline, CDR1 SGHTA and CDR2 FQGTGA. The CDR3 loop spans 14 amino acids. This CDR3 reads CATRADSGANVLTF. The CDR3 nucleotides read TGTGCCACCAGGGCGGACTCTGGGGCCAACGTCCTGACTTTC. The full variable domain, in which reference TRBV7-3 and TRBJ2-6 provide the parts outside the CDR3, is GAGVSQTPSNKVTEKGKYVELRCDPISGHTALYWYRQSLGQGPEFLIYFQGTGAADDSGLPNDRFFAVRPEGSVSTLKIQRTERGDSAVYLCATRADSGANVLTFGAGSRLTVL.

The chain is built from TRBV7-9 and TRBJ2-7; TRBD1 agrees at 8 bases. CDR1 is SEHNR and CDR2 is FQNEAQ in the germline V gene (reference sequence). V shed 6 bases, J shed 4 bases, and the junction held 2 bases outside the gene matches. The length of the CDR3 is 12 residues. This chain's CDR3 is CASSRQGYEQYF. DNA for the CDR3: TGTGCCAGCAGTCGACAGGGGTACGAGCAGTACTTC.

The count of this clone is one. The V and J genes are TRBV7-2 and TRBJ1-2; 9 bases are shared with TRBD1. Germline-derived CDR1 and CDR2 are SGHTA and FQGNSA. The CDR3 sequence is 15 residues long. V lost 5 bases to trimming and J lost 5 bases; unmatched junction nucleotides: 9. The CDR3 sequence: CASSPNPGTGYGYTF. The CDR3 bases are TGTGCCAGCAGCCCCAATCCCGGGACAGGGTATGGCTACACCTTC.

This rearrangement joins TRBV5-5 to TRBJ2-7; D remains ambiguous. There are 15 residues in the CDR3. Germline assignment: CDR1 SGHKS and CDR2 YYEKEE (reference sequence). Trimming pared 0 bases from V and 6 bases from J, leaving 16 bases between. CDR3: CASSLGGGSKVEQYF. CDR3 nucleotides: TGTGCCAGCAGCTTGGGAGGTGGTTCTAAGGTCGAGCAGTACTTC.

V and J are TRBV19 and TRBJ2-4; possible D gene TRBD1, 6 bases. V lost 1 base and J 9 bases, leaving 13 bases between the germline ends. This CDR3 has 14 residues. CDR1 and CDR2 from the germline V gene are LNHDA and SQIVND (reference sequence). The CDR3 nucleotides are TGTGCCAGTAGTATAGGTCTTCAAGGGGGCATTCAGTACTTC. Translation: CASSIGLQGGIQYF.

A few counts support this clone. The gene calls are TRBV30 and TRBJ2-2; 9 nucleotides agree with TRBD2. Unmatched junction bases numbered 6, after V lost 2 bases and J lost 8 bases. Germline V gene data show CDR1 as GTSNPN and CDR2 as SVGIG (reference sequence). There are 14 residues in the CDR3. The CDR3 protein is CAWSSGGLEGELFF. In nucleotides, the CDR3 is TGTGCCTGGAGTAGCGGGGGGCTGGAAGGGGAGCTGTTTTTT. Based on the CDR3 plus reference TRBV30 and TRBJ2-2, the full variable domain is SQTIHQWPATLVQPVGSPLSLECTVEGTSNPNLYWYRQAAGRGLQLLFYSVGIGQISSEVPQNLSASRPQDRQFILSSKKLLLSDSGFYLCAWSSGGLEGELFFGEGSRLTVL.

J is TRBJ2-1 and V is TRBV28; tentative D call: TRBD1 (5 bases). Germline CDR1 MDHEN, CDR2 SYDVKM. The CDR3 extends over 14 amino acids. V lost 8 bases and J lost 3, with 14 bases in between. Here the CDR3 DNA reads TGTGCCAGCCGTAAGTATGACAGCTACAATGAGCAGTTCTTC. Residues: CASRKYDSYNEQFF.

This clone was counted ten times or more. This chain uses TRBV20-1 with TRBJ2-7; no definite D call. Germline lookup yields CDR1 DFQATT and CDR2 SNEGSKA (reference sequence). V lost 1 base and J lost 9, with 10 bases in between. The CDR3 runs 11 residues. The CDR3 reads CSARVELGQYF. The DNA for the CDR3 is TGCAGTGCTAGAGTTGAGCTCGGGCAGTACTTC.

The CDR3 bases are TGTGCCAGCAGACCTAGCGGGGGTAACCAAGAGACCCAGTACTTC. Translating it yields CASRPSGGNQETQYF. The chain couples TRBV7-2 to TRBJ2-5; 10 bases match TRBD2. Germline assignment: CDR1 SGHTA and CDR2 FQGNSA. The CDR3 runs to 15 residues. Trimming took 6 bases from V and 0 from J; bases not matched to a gene: 4.

The genes are TRBV5-5 and TRBJ2-2; tentative D call: TRBD2 (6 bases). CDR1 is SGHKS and CDR2 is YYEKEE in the germline V gene (reference sequence). The CDR3 contains 15 residues. Trimming took off 0 bases at V and 5 bases at J, with 11 bases between the two ends. CDR3 coding DNA: TGTGCCAGCAGCTTGGAGGGACTTTGGACCGGGGAGCTGTTTTTT. Translated: CASSLEGLWTGELFF.

The gene calls are TRBV19 and TRBJ2-1; no definite D call. V lost 10 bases, J lost 7 bases, and 17 bases lay in between. There are 13 residues in the CDR3. Germline V CDR1 and CDR2: LNHDA, SQIVND (reference sequence). CDR3: CATLVPPLNEQFF. For the CDR3, the DNA is TGTGCCACTTTAGTACCCCCACTGAATGAGCAGTTCTTC.

The V gene is TRBV19, the J gene TRBJ2-7; D may be TRBD2 (5 bases). V dropped 5 bases and J dropped 6 bases, with 17 bases sitting between them. This CDR3 spans 14 amino acids. The germline gives CDR1 LNHDA, CDR2 SQIVND (reference sequence). CDR3 protein: CASSWGPGSGEQYF. The CDR3 DNA is TGTGCCAGTAGTTGGGGTCCGGGATCGGGCGAGCAGTACTTC.

The chain links TRBV11-2 to TRBJ2-5; possible D gene TRBD2, 7 bases. With 1 base removed from V and 5 bases from J, the gap between germline ends came to 17 bases. The CDR3 is 16 amino acids. CDR1 and CDR2 from the germline V gene are SGHAT and FQNNGV. This CDR3 is CASSLVSGGQLETQYF. DNA for the CDR3: TGTGCCAGCAGCTTAGTATCCGGGGGGCAGTTGGAGACCCAGTACTTC.

This chain connects TRBV10-3 to TRBJ1-1; D perhaps matches TRBD1 (5 bases). Germline-derived CDR1 and CDR2 are ENHRY and SYGVKD. V gave up 3 bases and J gave up 7 bases, with 12 bases separating them. The CDR3 consists of 13 residues. CDR3 amino acids: CAISDSDQGEAFF. The CDR3 coding sequence is TGTGCCATCAGTGATTCGGACCAGGGTGAAGCTTTCTTT.

This chain connects TRBV6-6 to TRBJ1-2; a weak D match, TRBD1 (6 bases). The CDR3 covers 13 residues. V dropped 6 bases and J dropped 6 bases, with 14 bases sitting between them. From germline, CDR1 is MNHNY and CDR2 SVGAGI (reference sequence). The CDR3 nucleotides are TGTGCCAGCAGCCCCCGGCAGGGGAATGGCTACACCTTC. Translated, it gives CASSPRQGNGYTF.

The chain carries TRBV27 and TRBJ2-2; D possibly corresponds to TRBD1 (6 bases). The germline V and J ends were trimmed by 3 bases and 4 bases, with 12 bases remaining between them. The CDR3 has 15 amino acids. Germline V gives CDR1 MNHEY, CDR2 SMNVEV (reference sequence). The CDR3 sequence: CASSLGTSSTGELFF. DNA for the CDR3: TGTGCCAGCAGTTTGGGGACATCTTCCACCGGGGAGCTGTTTTTT.

This clone showed up just once. V and J are TRBV4-2 and TRBJ1-2, with TRBD1 matching over 8 bases. V lost 1 base, J lost 2 bases, and 15 bases stayed unmatched. Looked up from germline, CDR1 is LGHNA and CDR2 is YNFKEQ. There are 19 residues in the CDR3. The CDR3 loop reads CASSQASGGILGNNYGYTF. The DNA of the CDR3 is TGTGCCAGCAGCCAAGCGTCAGGGGGCATTTTGGGAAACAACTATGGCTACACCTTC.

The chain couples TRBV18 to TRBJ2-7, with 14 bases that match TRBD2. The V and J ends lost 3 bases and 5 bases, in that order; junction bases with no gene match: 3. Per the germline V gene, CDR1 is KGHSH and CDR2 is LQKENI. There are 15 residues in the CDR3. As DNA, the CDR3 is TGTGCCAGCTCACCCCCGGGACTAGCGGGAGACGAGCAGTACTTC. Translated: CASSPPGLAGDEQYF.

The rearrangement joins TRBV30 to TRBJ1-2, with a tentative D call TRBD1 (6 bases). Trimming took off 1 base at V and 2 bases at J, with 8 bases between the two ends. CDR3 length equals 13 residues. The germline gives CDR1 GTSNPN, CDR2 SVGIG (reference sequence). CDR3 sequence (DNA): TGTGCCTGGAGTGCCACAGGGAACTATGGCTACACCTTC. Translated: CAWSATGNYGYTF. The whole variable domain, filled in from reference TRBV30 and TRBJ1-2, reads SQTIHQWPATLVQPVGSPLSLECTVEGTSNPNLYWYRQAAGRGLQLLFYSVGIGQISSEVPQNLSASRPQDRQFILSSKKLLLSDSGFYLCAWSATGNYGYTFGSGTRLTVV.

This clone has just one count. The chain combines TRBV19 with TRBJ2-1; 10 bases are a match to TRBD2. CDR3 size: 14 residues. V dropped 5 bases and J dropped 6; count of bases not matched to a gene: 4. Germline V lookup: CDR1 LNHDA, CDR2 SQIVND (reference sequence). The CDR3 coding sequence is TGTGCCAGTAGTCCCTGGACTAGCGGCAATGAGCAGTTCTTC. This encodes CASSPWTSGNEQFF. Supplemented by reference TRBV19 and TRBJ2-1, the full variable domain reads DGGITQSPKYLFRKEGQNVTLSCEQNLNHDAMYWYRQDPGQGLRLIYYSQIVNDFQKGDIAEGYSVSREKKESFPLTVTSAQKNPTAFYLCASSPWTSGNEQFFGPGTRLTVL.

The rearrangement uses TRBV5-1 and TRBJ2-3; TRBD2 agrees at 7 bases. The V gene's germline CDR1 is SGHRS and CDR2 YFSETQ. V lost 1 base, J lost 5 bases, and 7 bases stayed unmatched. CDR3 length equals 15 residues. The DNA for the CDR3 is TGCGCCAGCAGCTTGATGGCGGGAGTAAGAGATACGCAGTATTTT. It yields the protein CASSLMAGVRDTQYF.

The rearrangement uses TRBV6-6 and TRBJ2-1, with D uncertain. V dropped 5 bases and J dropped 8 bases, with 10 bases sitting between them. CDR1 and CDR2 from the germline V gene are MNHNY and SVGAGI (reference sequence). There are 12 residues in the CDR3. The CDR3 reads CASSPARDEQFF. In DNA form, the CDR3 reads TGTGCCAGCAGTCCTGCCCGGGATGAGCAGTTCTTC.

J is TRBJ2-1 and V is TRBV12-5; tentatively, D is TRBD1 (6 bases). CDR1 and CDR2 from the germline V gene are LGHNT and FRNRAP. This CDR3 contains 11 residues. Trimming took off 6 bases at V and 8 bases at J, with 8 bases between the two ends. The CDR3, as DNA: TGTGCTAGTGGACAGGGCTATGAGCAGTTCTTC. This encodes CASGQGYEQFF.

The chain employs TRBV28 and TRBJ1-4; 7 positions match TRBD1. This CDR3 has 17 residues. V lost 2 bases and J lost 7; bases outside the gene matches: 13. Germline assignment: CDR1 MDHEN and CDR2 SYDVKM. CDR3 coding DNA: TGTGCCAGCAGTTTAGAGACAGGGTGGGGCCTAGGTGAAAAACTGTTTTTT. This gives the protein CASSLETGWGLGEKLFF.

This clone showed up just once. The genes are TRBV7-2 and TRBJ1-2, with no clear D. Trimming took off 5 bases at V and 8 bases at J, with 15 bases between the two ends. Per the germline V gene, CDR1 is SGHTA and CDR2 is FQGNSA. The CDR3 sequence is 13 residues long. The CDR3 is CASSPTPTRGYTF. The CDR3 DNA follows: TGTGCCAGCAGCCCGACCCCCACTAGGGGCTACACCTTC.

V gene TRBV27 combines with J gene TRBJ1-6; no clear D gene. This CDR3 is built from 18 residues. V lost 8 bases and J lost 0, with 20 bases in between. Germline-derived CDR1 and CDR2 are MNHEY and SMNVEV (reference sequence). CDR3 loop: CASPMCLIRSSYNSPLHF. CDR3 nucleotides: TGTGCCAGCCCCATGTGCCTAATCCGTAGCTCCTATAATTCACCCCTCCACTTT.

This clone was seen more than once but under ten times. This sequence joins TRBV3-1 (or the pseudogene TRBV3-2) and TRBJ2-7; perhaps TRBD2 as D (6 bases). Per the germline V gene, CDR1 is LGHDT and CDR2 is YNNKEL (reference sequence). V was trimmed by 1 base and J by 6 bases, leaving 13 bases between them. The CDR3 is 14 residues long. The CDR3 sequence: CASSQVERGGEQYF. CDR3 DNA sequence: TGTGCCAGCAGCCAAGTGGAAAGGGGAGGCGAGCAGTACTTC.

The rearrangement uses TRBV19 and TRBJ1-2, with D unresolved. The ends were cut back, 7 bases at V and 5 bases at J, with 20 bases in the middle. Germline V lookup: CDR1 LNHDA, CDR2 SQIVND (reference sequence). The CDR3 covers 15 residues. The CDR3 loop reads CASTHEGVIRYGYTF. The DNA of the CDR3 is TGTGCCAGTACTCACGAGGGAGTAATTCGGTATGGCTACACCTTC.